Listed below are T cell receptor beta chains from one sample, sequenced in a study of blood T cell repertoires in COVID-19. TCRdb's copy holds only in-frame clones and misses some; the assay was immunoSEQ multiplex PCR. The sample contains around 13,000 clones, approximately 85% of which appear only once. The sequenced sample consisted of peripheral blood. The receptors shown here come from a human donor in a cohort sampled during active COVID-19. CDR3s include the opening cysteine and the closing phenylalanine or tryptophan. The order of the fields is D gene, clone size, J gene, V gene, CDR3 protein, CDR3 DNA. The D gene is left open where the match is weak. The size of a clone is reported for some rows only, either as once, few or many, or as a class for expanded clones.

D: NA
size: NA
J: TRBJ2-7
V: TRBV2
CDR3: CASGGEDGDYEQYF
DNA: TGTGCCAGCGGGGGCGAGGACGGGGATTACGAGCAGTACTTC

D: NA
size: NA
J: TRBJ1-2
V: TRBV2
CDR3: CASGLLGDGYTF
DNA: TGTGCCAGCGGGCTCCTCGGCGATGGCTACACCTTC

D: NA
size: NA
J: TRBJ1-1
V: TRBV10-2
CDR3: CASSESRNTEAFF
DNA: TGCGCCAGCAGTGAGTCCCGGAACACTGAAGCTTTCTTT

D: TRBD1
size: NA
J: TRBJ1-6
V: TRBV18
CDR3: CASSPPTGVNSPLHF
DNA: TGTGCCAGCTCACCGCCGACAGGGGTGAATTCACCCCTCCACTTT

D: TRBD2
size: NA
J: TRBJ2-5
V: TRBV5-1
CDR3: CASSLEGSGDPETQYF
DNA: TGCGCCAGCAGCTTGGAGGGTAGCGGGGATCCGGAGACCCAGTACTTC

D: TRBD2
size: NA
J: TRBJ2-2
V: TRBV5-1
CDR3: CASSLVASGGAGELFF
DNA: TGCGCCAGCAGCTTGGTGGCTAGCGGGGGGGCCGGGGAGCTGTTTTTT

D: TRBD1
size: once
J: TRBJ2-3
V: TRBV7-7
CDR3: CASSPGRGSTDTQYF
DNA: TGTGCCAGCAGCCCCGGCAGGGGGAGCACAGATACGCAGTATTTT

D: NA
size: medium-sized
J: TRBJ2-2
V: TRBV28
CDR3: CASSSSDYLNTGELFF
DNA: TGTGCCAGCAGTTCCTCGGACTACCTGAACACCGGGGAGCTGTTTTTT

D: NA
size: NA
J: TRBJ2-7
V: TRBV11-2
CDR3: CASSLGLVGPYEQYF
DNA: TGTGCCAGCAGCTTAGGTTTAGTCGGTCCTTACGAGCAGTACTTC

D: NA
size: NA
J: TRBJ2-3
V: TRBV6-5
CDR3: CASSPVTDTQYF
DNA: TGTGCCAGCAGTCCAGTCACAGATACGCAGTATTTT

D: NA
size: NA
J: TRBJ1-2
V: TRBV30
CDR3: CAWRRDENYGYTF
DNA: TGTGCCTGGAGGCGGGACGAAAACTATGGCTACACCTTC

D: NA
size: NA
J: TRBJ2-3
V: TRBV9
CDR3: CASSPAGAADTQYF
DNA: TGTGCCAGCAGCCCCGCAGGGGCCGCAGATACGCAGTATTTT

D: NA
size: NA
J: TRBJ2-1
V: TRBV21-1
CDR3: CAPPVAGTGGRNEQFF
DNA: TGTGCCCCCCCCGTAGCGGGTACGGGGGGTCGGAATGAGCAGTTCTTC

D: NA
size: NA
J: TRBJ1-5
V: TRBV4-2
CDR3: CASSQDFGFRQPQHF
DNA: TGTGCCAGCAGCCAAGATTTCGGGTTCCGTCAGCCCCAGCATTTT

D: NA
size: NA
J: TRBJ1-2
V: TRBV11-2
CDR3: CASSLYSNGYTF
DNA: TGTGCCAGCAGCTTATACAGTAATGGCTACACCTTC

D: NA
size: NA
J: TRBJ2-7
V: TRBV6-2/TRBV6-3
CDR3: CASSYSTRLGSYEQYF
DNA: TGTGCCAGCAGTTACTCGACTCGGTTAGGCTCCTACGAGCAGTACTTC

D: TRBD2
size: NA
J: TRBJ2-3
V: TRBV30
CDR3: CAWSGAGKSTDTQYF
DNA: TGTGCCTGGAGTGGAGCGGGAAAGAGCACAGATACGCAGTATTTT

D: TRBD2
size: NA
J: TRBJ2-3
V: TRBV30
CDR3: CAWSGKKRGGRGIDTQYF
DNA: TGTGCCTGGAGTGGGAAAAAGCGGGGGGGCCGAGGGATAGATACGCAGTATTTT

D: TRBD1
size: NA
J: TRBJ2-1
V: TRBV10-1
CDR3: CASSESRGPGQVYNEQFF
DNA: TGCGCCAGCAGTGAGTCTAGGGGACCGGGACAGGTCTACAATGAGCAGTTCTTC

D: NA
size: NA
J: TRBJ1-3
V: TRBV6-5
CDR3: CASSLTGLSGNTIYF
DNA: TGTGCCAGCAGTTTAACAGGTCTTTCGGGAAACACCATATATTTT

D: TRBD1
size: few
J: TRBJ2-3
V: TRBV5-1
CDR3: CASRTIGGSDTQYF
DNA: TGCGCCAGCCGCACGATAGGGGGCTCAGATACGCAGTATTTT

D: TRBD2
size: NA
J: TRBJ2-7
V: TRBV10-2
CDR3: CASSVTSGGPQAEQYF
DNA: TGCGCCAGCAGTGTAACTAGCGGGGGCCCTCAGGCCGAGCAGTACTTC

D: NA
size: NA
J: TRBJ1-4
V: TRBV5-1
CDR3: CASSLTGSEKLFF
DNA: TGCGCCAGCAGCTTGACGGGGAGCGAAAAACTGTTTTTT

D: NA
size: once
J: TRBJ1-6
V: TRBV6-5
CDR3: CASSGRDRSPLHF
DNA: TGTGCCAGCTCTGGCAGGGATAGATCACCCCTCCACTTT

D: TRBD1
size: NA
J: TRBJ2-3
V: TRBV7-3
CDR3: CASSLIPDRADTQYF
DNA: TGTGCCAGCAGCTTAATCCCGGACAGGGCAGATACGCAGTATTTT

D: NA
size: once
J: TRBJ1-5
V: TRBV29-1
CDR3: CSVGGTDFSSNQPQHF
DNA: TGCAGCGTTGGGGGCACCGACTTCTCTAGCAATCAGCCCCAGCATTTT

D: NA
size: NA
J: TRBJ1-6
V: TRBV5-1
CDR3: CASSLVPQGYNSPLHF
DNA: TGCGCCAGCAGCTTGGTCCCACAGGGCTACAATTCACCCCTCCACTTT

D: NA
size: NA
J: TRBJ2-5
V: TRBV11-3
CDR3: CASSLGPLPGETQYF
DNA: TGTGCCAGCAGCTTAGGACCCTTGCCGGGAGAGACCCAGTACTTC

D: NA
size: NA
J: TRBJ2-3
V: TRBV4-3
CDR3: CASSQDGVGGTDTQYF
DNA: TGCGCCAGCAGCCAAGACGGGGTGGGGGGAACAGATACGCAGTATTTT

D: NA
size: NA
J: TRBJ2-7
V: TRBV12-3/TRBV12-4
CDR3: CASSSPLSYEQYF
DNA: TGTGCCAGCAGTTCCCCGCTATCCTACGAGCAGTACTTC

D: TRBD2
size: NA
J: TRBJ2-7
V: TRBV5-1
CDR3: CASSEAGSSGRYEQYF
DNA: TGCGCCAGCAGCGAGGCCGGGTCTAGCGGGCGCTACGAGCAGTACTTC

D: NA
size: NA
J: TRBJ2-5
V: TRBV7-9
CDR3: CASSSQTQLGAGYF
DNA: TGTGCCAGCAGCTCCCAGACTCAGTTGGGGGCTGGGTACTTC

D: NA
size: NA
J: TRBJ1-1
V: TRBV7-8
CDR3: CASSLVVERAFF
DNA: TGTGCCAGCAGCTTAGTAGTGGAGCGAGCTTTCTTT

D: NA
size: once
J: TRBJ2-7
V: TRBV7-2
CDR3: CASSYRGRGGYEQYF
DNA: TGTGCCAGCAGCTACCGAGGTAGGGGGGGATACGAGCAGTACTTC

D: NA
size: NA
J: TRBJ2-3
V: TRBV19
CDR3: CASSIGGPGRSDTQYF
DNA: TGTGCCAGTAGTATAGGCGGCCCAGGGAGGTCAGATACGCAGTATTTT

D: NA
size: NA
J: TRBJ2-1
V: TRBV9
CDR3: CASSPEGVAGFYNEQFF
DNA: TGTGCCAGCAGTCCGGAGGGGGTAGCGGGCTTCTACAATGAGCAGTTCTTC

D: TRBD2
size: NA
J: TRBJ2-1
V: TRBV27
CDR3: CASSFETSHNEQFF
DNA: TGTGCCAGCAGTTTTGAGACTAGCCACAATGAGCAGTTCTTC

D: NA
size: NA
J: TRBJ2-1
V: TRBV27
CDR3: CASSSRQAARGEQFF
DNA: TGTGCCAGCAGTTCCCGCCAGGCGGCAAGGGGGGAGCAGTTCTTC

D: TRBD2
size: NA
J: TRBJ2-5
V: TRBV11-1
CDR3: CASSVRTSGRGETQYF
DNA: TGTGCCAGCAGCGTACGAACTAGCGGTAGGGGAGAGACCCAGTACTTC

D: TRBD1
size: NA
J: TRBJ2-7
V: TRBV10-3
CDR3: CAISTTGTGQNEQYF
DNA: TGTGCCATCAGTACAACCGGGACAGGGCAAAACGAGCAGTACTTC

D: NA
size: NA
J: TRBJ1-1
V: TRBV29-1
CDR3: CRTGFGTEAFF
DNA: TGCAGAACAGGGTTTGGGACTGAAGCTTTCTTT